This T cell receptor beta chain was identified during a study of blood T cell repertoires in COVID-19. For the study at large: Some COVID-19 samples were acute and others convalescent; all came from the United States, Italy and Spain. From T cells, B-cell-depleted T cells, or PBMCs came the material, which was cDNA or gDNA.

Trimming pared 5 bases from V and 10 bases from J, leaving 14 bases between. The germline V gene encodes CDR1 MDHEN and CDR2 SYDVKM. CDR3 size: 12 residues. The method was immunoSEQ multiplex PCR; TCRdb's version includes in-frame clones alone and lacks a portion of them. The table has about 61,000 clones, 88% seen once. Sequenced: peripheral blood. This chain joins TRBV28 and TRBJ1-1, with TRBD1 as a possible D gene (6 bases). The origin of this receptor is a woman aged 45 to 65 with active or convalescent COVID-19. For the CDR3, the DNA is TGTGCCAGCAGTCAACAGGGCTGGGGAGCTTTCTTT. This encodes CASSQQGWGAFF.